A single sample gave rise to the 17 T cell receptor beta chains below, sequenced in a study of shared clonotypes between healthy human individuals. Sequenced by immunoSEQ multiplex PCR; TCRdb stores in-frame clones only, minus some. The table has roughly 1.5 million clones, 95% to 99% seen once. What was sequenced was naive CD4+ T cells sorted from blood. Subset given: CD45RA+ positively selected. These receptors came from a man aged 25-45 years in good health.

The chain has TRBV28 and TRBJ2-1, with 7 bases lining up with TRBD1. V lost 8 bases to trimming and J lost 10 bases; unmatched junction nucleotides: 14. From germline, CDR1 is MDHEN and CDR2 SYDVKM. The CDR3 spans 14 residues. Here the CDR3 DNA reads TGTGCCAGCCGAAGACAGGGTCGGAGTGTGGAGCAGTTCTTC. It codes for CASRRQGRSVEQFF.

This rearrangement joins TRBV5-1 to TRBJ1-1, with 8 bases lining up with TRBD1. CDR1 and CDR2 (germline): SGHRS, YFSETQ. CDR3 length: 13 amino acids. Unmatched junction bases numbered 2, after V lost 4 bases and J lost 3 bases. CDR3 amino acids: CASSATGDTEAFF. The CDR3 coding sequence is TGCGCCAGCAGCGCGACAGGGGACACTGAAGCTTTCTTT.

The gene calls are TRBV6-4 and TRBJ1-5, with D perhaps TRBD1 (6 bases). Germline lookup yields CDR1 MRHNA and CDR2 SNTAGT. This CDR3 has 18 residues. Deletions cut 4 bases from V and 0 bases from J, with 19 bases between. The CDR3 spells CASSVPNGQLYSNQPQHF. The CDR3 DNA reads as TGTGCCAGCAGTGTGCCCAACGGACAGCTTTATAGCAATCAGCCCCAGCATTTT.

CDR3 DNA sequence: TGCAGCGTTGCAGGACGAGTTTCTGGCACTGAAGCTTTCTTT. This translates into CSVAGRVSGTEAFF. The rearrangement joins TRBV29-1 to TRBJ1-1; D remains unclear. There are 14 residues in the CDR3. Looked up from germline, CDR1 is SQVTM and CDR2 is ANQGSEA. V was shortened by 4 bases and J by 4 bases, with 16 bases between the two germline ends.

The chain has TRBV10-1 and TRBJ2-3, with 9 bases aligning to TRBD2. This CDR3 is built from 15 residues. The germline CDR1 and CDR2 sequences are WNHNN and SYGVQD (reference sequence). J gave up 4 bases and V 2 bases, and 4 bases lay outside the gene matches. The CDR3 region is CASSEIVAGADTQYF. The CDR3 DNA reads TGCGCCAGCAGTGAGATCGTAGCGGGAGCAGATACGCAGTATTTT.

Concerning this clone: The sample has other DNA sequences that encode this CDR3 too. The V call is TRBV20-1, the J call TRBJ2-7; D gene unclear. CDR1 and CDR2 from the germline V gene are DFQATT and SNEGSKA (reference sequence). This CDR3 comprises 10 residues. With 5 bases removed from V and 3 bases from J, the gap between germline ends came to 5 bases. The CDR3 here is CSASHYEQYF. The CDR3 DNA reads as TGCAGTGCTTCTCACTACGAGCAGTACTTC.

As for this clone: At the DNA level, this CDR3 is encoded by other sequences in the same sample as well. V is TRBV5-1 and J is TRBJ2-1; D ambiguous. This CDR3 has 13 residues. Trimming took 0 bases from V and 5 from J, leaving 6 bases between them. CDR1 SGHRS and CDR2 YFSETQ come from the germline V gene. The DNA of the CDR3 is TGCGCCAGCAGCTTGGGGACGGACAATGAGCAGTTCTTC. Its protein is CASSLGTDNEQFF.

V gene TRBV9 combines with J gene TRBJ2-5, with no clear D. The CDR3 extends over 15 amino acids. Germline CDR1 SGDLS, CDR2 YYNGEE. Trimming shortened V by 0 bases and J by 5 bases, and 14 bases separated the two germline ends. CDR3 sequence: CASSVARSPIETQYF. The DNA of the CDR3 is TGTGCCAGCAGCGTAGCTAGGTCCCCAATCGAGACCCAGTACTTC.

This chain joins TRBV5-1 and TRBJ1-2; D is undetermined. Trimming left V 1 base short and J 3 bases short, with 10 bases between. CDR3 length: 14 amino acids. In germline, CDR1 is SGHRS, CDR2 YFSETQ. CDR3 region: CASSLLKADYGYTF. The CDR3 DNA reads TGCGCCAGCAGCTTGTTGAAGGCAGACTATGGCTACACCTTC.

As to this clone: This sample includes further DNA sequences coding for the same CDR3. The chain combines TRBV5-1 with TRBJ2-7, with TRBD2 as a possible D gene (5 bases). The CDR3 consists of 14 residues. Germline-derived CDR1 and CDR2 are SGHRS and YFSETQ. Between the trimmed V and J ends, which lost 0 bases and 0 bases, there was a span of 7 bases. The DNA of the CDR3 is TGCGCCAGCAGCTTGGGAGGGAGCTCCTACGAGCAGTACTTC. Protein sequence: CASSLGGSSYEQYF.

V is TRBV9 and J is TRBJ1-4, with D perhaps TRBD1 (6 bases). This CDR3 has 17 residues. Trimming cost V 0 bases and J 7 bases, with 19 bases left between them. Germline V gives CDR1 SGDLS, CDR2 YYNGEE. For the CDR3, the DNA is TGTGCCAGCAGCGTAGGACCCCATACAAGGGGGGGTGAAAAACTGTTTTTT. It encodes CASSVGPHTRGGEKLFF.

This clone occurred once. The same CDR3 can be traced to other DNA sequences in this sample. The V call is TRBV19, the J call TRBJ2-2; the D is unclear. CDR1 and CDR2 from the germline V gene are LNHDA and SQIVND (reference sequence). The CDR3 totals 12 residues. Trimming pared 5 bases from V and 4 bases from J, leaving 5 bases between. The chain's CDR3 is CASSRLTGELFF. CDR3 bases: TGTGCCAGTAGTCGCCTCACCGGGGAGCTGTTTTTT.

Note on this clone: Other DNA sequences of this sample code for an identical CDR3. The J gene is TRBJ2-3, the V gene TRBV6-4, with D uncertain. The V gene lost 4 bases and the J gene lost 0 bases, with 5 bases spanning the gap. Germline V lookup: CDR1 MRHNA, CDR2 SNTAGT. This CDR3 comprises 13 residues. The CDR3 sequence: CASSVGSTDTQYF. In nucleotides, the CDR3 is TGTGCCAGCAGTGTCGGTAGCACAGATACGCAGTATTTT.

V and J are TRBV20-1 and TRBJ2-7; D unclear. Trimming shortened V by 4 bases and J by 3 bases, and 7 bases separated the two germline ends. In germline, CDR1 is DFQATT, CDR2 SNEGSKA (reference sequence). The CDR3 totals 11 residues. The DNA of the CDR3 is TGCAGTGCTATAACTAACTACGAGCAGTACTTC. As protein: CSAITNYEQYF.

This clone was detected once. The J gene is TRBJ2-6, the V gene TRBV7-2, with D hard to call. Germline V CDR1 and CDR2: SGHTA, FQGNSA. V was shortened by 5 bases and J by 0 bases, with 20 bases between the two germline ends. The CDR3 has 19 residues. Written as DNA, the CDR3 is TGTGCCAGCAGCCCGAACCTGCTGACAACGTCCTCTGGGGCCAACGTCCTGACTTTC. This encodes CASSPNLLTTSSGANVLTF.

This chain uses TRBV19 with TRBJ1-5, with D perhaps TRBD1 (6 bases). CDR3 length equals 15 residues. V was clipped by 7 bases and J by 3 bases, with 16 bases between them. Germline V gives CDR1 LNHDA, CDR2 SQIVND (reference sequence). DNA for the CDR3: TGTGCCAGTACCAATAATGGGGGCGCCAATCAGCCCCAGCATTTT. Translated, it gives CASTNNGGANQPQHF.

The chain joins TRBV7-9 to TRBJ1-2; a weak D match, TRBD1 (5 bases). This CDR3 has 12 residues. V lost 5 bases, J lost 8 bases, and 12 bases lay in between. CDR1 is SEHNR and CDR2 is FQNEAQ in the germline V gene (reference sequence). For the CDR3, the DNA is TGTGCCAGCAGCCTCCAGGGTCGCGGCTACACCTTC. This encodes CASSLQGRGYTF. Full variable domain (rest looked up from reference TRBV7-9 and TRBJ1-2): DTGVSQNPRHKITKRGQNVTFRCDPISEHNRLYWYRQTLGQGPEFLTYFQNEAQLEKSRLLSDRFSAERPKGSFSTLEIQRTEQGDSAMYLCASSLQGRGYTFGSGTRLTVV.